Detailed here is one T cell receptor (beta chain). The data originate from a study of human T cells and chemical hapten exposure. Time point denoted: patch test 3, about 24 weeks after DPC sensitization. Treatment specified: therapeutic diphenylcyclopropenone sensitization with weekly scalp DPC. One entry per CDR3 protein, called by TCRdb with MiXCR from the RACE reads. There are about 82,000 distinct CDR3 sequences in the sample; 10% to 15% occur only once, and approximately 6% lies in the top ten. The CDR3 is 12 amino acids. V was pared by 4 bases and J by 1 base, with 7 bases between. Looked up from germline, CDR1 is SQVTM and CDR2 is ANQGSEA.

The V and J genes are TRBV29-1 and TRBJ1-1; the D is unclear. The source was whole blood, collected in connection with sensitization to the hapten diphenylcyclopropenone (DPC). The source is a woman in her fifties or sixties with alopecia areata. Some clones in this sample may be carry-over from other donors' samples. The CDR3 protein is CSVGPENTEAFF. As DNA, the CDR3 is TGCAGCGTTGGGCCTGAGAACACTGAAGCTTTCTTT.